This T cell receptor (beta chain) comes out of a study of blood T cell repertoires in COVID-19. Study as a whole: Whether acute or convalescent, the COVID-19 samples came from the United States, Italy and Spain. T cells, B-cell-depleted T cells, or PBMCs provided the cDNA or gDNA that served as material.

The authors' processing: For nucleated cells, counts were estimated from reference gene primer amplification. Generated by immunoSEQ multiplex PCR, the TCRdb table keeps only in-frame clones and is missing some. For V, J and clone size, that table is used; D and trimming come from the DNA. Of about 300,000 clones listed, 83% are singletons. V lost 1 base and J 16 bases, leaving 14 bases between the germline ends. This CDR3 is built from 13 residues. The germline V gene has CDR1 MNHNS and CDR2 SASEGT. The chain links TRBV6-1 to TRBJ1-6, with D unclear. Sequenced sample: peripheral blood. This TCR was recovered from a woman aged 45 to 65 who had recovered from COVID-19. The CDR3 reads CASSEVVNSVLHF. The CDR3 region has the DNA TGTGCCAGCAGTGAAGTAGTTAACTCCGTGCTCCACTTT.